This T cell receptor beta chain stems from a study of CD8 T cells in Susac syndrome. Comments on this clonotype: Its antigen is still unknown.

Germline CDR1 reads SGHTA; CDR2 reads FQGNSA. With 6 bases clipped from V and 4 bases from J, the junction kept 9 bases outside the gene matches. The CDR3 contains 14 residues. Relapsing-remitting disease, either stable or active, was present in the treatment-naive patients who were the multiple sclerosis controls. TEMRA cells were enriched by FACS, and CD4+ and CD8+ T cells were negatively isolated. General study points: The TCR sequencing and HLA analysis in the study involved a relatively small number of individuals, as the study acknowledged.

With random hexamers, reverse transcription was performed on about 0.5 to 1 ug of RNA. One entry per CDR3 protein results from TCRdb running MiXCR on the immunoSEQ multiplex PCR reads. Among 170,000 or so distinct CDR3 sequences listed, approximately 93% were seen once. The chain uses TRBV7-2 and TRBJ2-7, with 7 bases aligning to TRBD2. This clonotype was sampled from a human donor with multiple sclerosis. Sequencing used CD4+ T cells from PBMCs. CDR3 DNA sequence: TGTGCCAGCAGGGTATGGGAGGGCCCTTACGAGCAGTACTTC. It codes for CASRVWEGPYEQYF. The full variable domain, rest sourced from reference TRBV7-2 and TRBJ2-7, is GAGVSQSPSNKVTEKGKDVELRCDPISGHTALYWYRQSLGQGLEFLIYFQGNSAPDKSGLPSDRFSAERTGGSVSTLTIQRTQQEDSAVYLCASRVWEGPYEQYFGPGTRLTVT.